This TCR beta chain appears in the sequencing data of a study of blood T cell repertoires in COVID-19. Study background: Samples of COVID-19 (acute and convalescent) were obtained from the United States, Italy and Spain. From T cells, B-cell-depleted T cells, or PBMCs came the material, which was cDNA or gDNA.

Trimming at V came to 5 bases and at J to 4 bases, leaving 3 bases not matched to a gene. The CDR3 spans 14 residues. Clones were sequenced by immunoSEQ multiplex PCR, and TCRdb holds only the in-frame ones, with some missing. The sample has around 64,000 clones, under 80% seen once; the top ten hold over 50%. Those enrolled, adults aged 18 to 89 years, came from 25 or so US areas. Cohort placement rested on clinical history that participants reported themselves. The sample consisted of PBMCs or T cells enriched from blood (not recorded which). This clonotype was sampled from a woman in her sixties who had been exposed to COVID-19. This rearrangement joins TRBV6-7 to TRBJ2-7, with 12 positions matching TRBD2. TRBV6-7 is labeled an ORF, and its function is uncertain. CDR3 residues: CASSRLAGGYEQYF. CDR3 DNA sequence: TGTGCCAGCAGTCGTCTAGCGGGGGGGTACGAGCAGTACTTC.